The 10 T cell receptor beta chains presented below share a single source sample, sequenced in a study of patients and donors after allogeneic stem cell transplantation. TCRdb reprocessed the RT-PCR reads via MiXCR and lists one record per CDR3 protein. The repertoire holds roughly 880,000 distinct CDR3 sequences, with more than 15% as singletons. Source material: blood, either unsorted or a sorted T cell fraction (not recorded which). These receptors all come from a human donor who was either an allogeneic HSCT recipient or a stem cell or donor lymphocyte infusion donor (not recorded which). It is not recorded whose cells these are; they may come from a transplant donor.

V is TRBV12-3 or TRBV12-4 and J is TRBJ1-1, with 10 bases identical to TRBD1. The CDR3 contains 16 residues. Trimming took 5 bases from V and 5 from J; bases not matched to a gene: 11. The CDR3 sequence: CASSMTGGAPVTEAFF. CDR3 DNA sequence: TGTGCCAGCAGTATGACAGGGGGCGCGCCGGTAACTGAAGCTTTCTTT.

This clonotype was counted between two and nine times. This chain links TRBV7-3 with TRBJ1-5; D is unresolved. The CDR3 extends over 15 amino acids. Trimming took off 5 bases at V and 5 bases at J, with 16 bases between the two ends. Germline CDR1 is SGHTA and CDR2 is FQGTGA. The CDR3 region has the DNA TGTGCCAGCAGCCCTTCGGATTTCCCTTATCAGCCCCAGCATTTT. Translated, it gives CASSPSDFPYQPQHF.

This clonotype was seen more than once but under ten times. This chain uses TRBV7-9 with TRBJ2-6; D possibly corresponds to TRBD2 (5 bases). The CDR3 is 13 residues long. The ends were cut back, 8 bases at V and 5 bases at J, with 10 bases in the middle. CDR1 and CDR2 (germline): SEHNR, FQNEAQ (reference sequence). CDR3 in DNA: TGTGCCAGCGCGATAGCGAGGGCCAACGTCCTGACTTTC. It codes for CASAIARANVLTF. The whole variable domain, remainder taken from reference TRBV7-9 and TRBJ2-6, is DTGVSQNPRHKITKRGQNVTFRCDPISEHNRLYWYRQTLGQGPEFLTYFQNEAQLEKSRLLSDRFSAERPKGSFSTLEIQRTEQGDSAMYLCASAIARANVLTFGAGSRLTVL.

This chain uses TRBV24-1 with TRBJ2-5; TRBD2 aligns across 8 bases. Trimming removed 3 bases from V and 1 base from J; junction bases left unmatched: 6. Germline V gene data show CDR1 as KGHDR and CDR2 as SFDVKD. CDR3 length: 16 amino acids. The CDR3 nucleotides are TGTGCCACCAGTGATACTAGCGGACTGCTCCAAGAGACCCAGTACTTC. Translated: CATSDTSGLLQETQYF.

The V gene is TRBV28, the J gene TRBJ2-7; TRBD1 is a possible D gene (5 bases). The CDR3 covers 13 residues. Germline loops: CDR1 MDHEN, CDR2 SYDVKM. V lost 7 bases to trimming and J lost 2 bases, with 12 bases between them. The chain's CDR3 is CASTTGPAYEQYF. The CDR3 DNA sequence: TGTGCCAGCACAACAGGCCCAGCCTACGAGCAGTACTTC.

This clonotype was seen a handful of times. The chain's CDR3 is CAWSGLGGQAYNEQFF. The CDR3 DNA reads as TGTGCCTGGAGTGGGCTAGGTGGGCAAGCCTACAATGAGCAGTTCTTC. The J gene is TRBJ2-1, the V gene TRBV30; D is uncertain. Germline V gene data show CDR1 as GTSNPN and CDR2 as SVGIG (reference sequence). V was clipped by 1 base and J by 2 bases, with 15 bases between them. This CDR3 is built from 16 residues.

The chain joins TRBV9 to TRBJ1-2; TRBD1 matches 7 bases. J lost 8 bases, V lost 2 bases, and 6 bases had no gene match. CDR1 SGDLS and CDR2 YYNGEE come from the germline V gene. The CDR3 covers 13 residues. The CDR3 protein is CASSVRQGWGYTF. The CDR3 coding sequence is TGTGCCAGCAGCGTGCGACAGGGATGGGGCTACACCTTC.

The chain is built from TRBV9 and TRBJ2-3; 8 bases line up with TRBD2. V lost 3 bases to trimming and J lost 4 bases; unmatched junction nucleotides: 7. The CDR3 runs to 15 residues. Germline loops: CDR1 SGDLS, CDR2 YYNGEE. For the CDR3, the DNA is TGTGCCAGCAGCGCTACACCGGGAGGGGCAGATACGCAGTATTTT. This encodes CASSATPGGADTQYF.

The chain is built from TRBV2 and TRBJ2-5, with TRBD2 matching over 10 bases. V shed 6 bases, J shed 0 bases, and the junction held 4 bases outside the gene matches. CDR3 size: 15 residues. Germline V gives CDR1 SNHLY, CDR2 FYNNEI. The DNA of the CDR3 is TGTGCCAGCAGCACCAGCGGGGGGGACCAAGAGACCCAGTACTTC. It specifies CASSTSGGDQETQYF.

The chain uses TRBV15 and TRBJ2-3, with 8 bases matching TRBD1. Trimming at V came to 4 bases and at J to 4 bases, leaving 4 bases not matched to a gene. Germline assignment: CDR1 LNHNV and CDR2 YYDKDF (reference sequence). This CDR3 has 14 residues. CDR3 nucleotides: TGTGCCACCAGCAACGGACAGGGCCCAGATACGCAGTATTTT. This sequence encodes CATSNGQGPDTQYF. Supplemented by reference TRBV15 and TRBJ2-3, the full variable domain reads DAMVIQNPRYQVTQFGKPVTLSCSQTLNHNVMYWYQQKSSQAPKLLFHYYDKDFNNEADTPDNFQSRRPNTSFCFLDIRSPGLGDTAMYLCATSNGQGPDTQYFGPGTRLTVL.